This TCR beta chain was observed in a study of blood T cell repertoires in COVID-19. Data came from immunoSEQ multiplex PCR; TCRdb stores just in-frame clones and leaves some out. The sample has around 95,000 clones; 91% are singletons. The specimen sequenced was peripheral blood. This clonotype was sampled from a man between 45 and 60 years old with active COVID-19.

CDR3 in amino acids: CASGIANTGELFF. CDR3 bases: TGTGCTAGTGGTATCGCGAACACCGGGGAGCTGTTTTTT. The genes are TRBV12-5 and TRBJ2-2; no reliable D call. Trimming left V 5 bases short and J 0 bases short, with 4 bases between. The CDR3 extends over 13 amino acids. Germline CDR1 LGHNT, CDR2 FRNRAP.